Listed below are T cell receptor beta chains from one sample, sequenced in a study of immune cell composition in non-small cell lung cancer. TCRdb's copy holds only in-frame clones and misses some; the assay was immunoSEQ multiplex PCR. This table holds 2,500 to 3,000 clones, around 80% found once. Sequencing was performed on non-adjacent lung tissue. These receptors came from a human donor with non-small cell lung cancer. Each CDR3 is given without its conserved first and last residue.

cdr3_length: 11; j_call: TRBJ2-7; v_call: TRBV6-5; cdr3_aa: ASSSNRGYEQY
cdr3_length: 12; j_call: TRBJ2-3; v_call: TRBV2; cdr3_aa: ASSVGGGTDTQY
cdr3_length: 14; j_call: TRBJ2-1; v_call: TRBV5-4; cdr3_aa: ASSPTSGISGNEQF
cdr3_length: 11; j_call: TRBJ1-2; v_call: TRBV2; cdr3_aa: ASSFQGGYGYT
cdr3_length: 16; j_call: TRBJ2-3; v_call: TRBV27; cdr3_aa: ASSLLGVSGGTRDTQY
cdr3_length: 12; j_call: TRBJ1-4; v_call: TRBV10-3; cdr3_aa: AISDQNFNEKLF
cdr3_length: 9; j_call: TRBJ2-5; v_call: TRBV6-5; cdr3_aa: ASSFLGTQY
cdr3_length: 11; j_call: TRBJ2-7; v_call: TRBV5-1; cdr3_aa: ASSMDGNYEQY
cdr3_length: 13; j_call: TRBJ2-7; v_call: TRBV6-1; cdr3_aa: ASSASGAGVREQY
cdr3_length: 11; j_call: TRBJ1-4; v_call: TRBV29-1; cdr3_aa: SVGQGASEKLF
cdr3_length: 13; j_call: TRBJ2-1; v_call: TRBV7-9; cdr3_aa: ASSPRQGAEDEQF
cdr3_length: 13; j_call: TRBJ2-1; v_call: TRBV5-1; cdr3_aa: ASSLMTSGGNEQF
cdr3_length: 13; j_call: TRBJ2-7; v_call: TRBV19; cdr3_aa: ASSIQPGQGYEQY
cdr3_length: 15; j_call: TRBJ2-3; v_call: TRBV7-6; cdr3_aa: ASSSLLAGGPTDAQY
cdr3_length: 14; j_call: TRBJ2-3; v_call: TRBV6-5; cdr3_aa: ASSYSSGRAIDTQY
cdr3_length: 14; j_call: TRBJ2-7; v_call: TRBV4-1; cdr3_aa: ASSQAAGLAEYEQY
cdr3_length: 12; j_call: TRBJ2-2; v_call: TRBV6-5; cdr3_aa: ASGTSWNTGELF
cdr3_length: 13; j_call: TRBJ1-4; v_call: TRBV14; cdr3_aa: ASSPQTGGNEKLF
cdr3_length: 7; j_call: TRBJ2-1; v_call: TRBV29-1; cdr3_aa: SAVVEQF
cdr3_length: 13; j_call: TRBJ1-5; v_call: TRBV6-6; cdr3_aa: ASSYSAAGNQPQH
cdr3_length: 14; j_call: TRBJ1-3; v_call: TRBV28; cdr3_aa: ASTRDRGLYGNTIY
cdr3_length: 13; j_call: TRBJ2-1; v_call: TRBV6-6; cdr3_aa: ASSYLNGGENEQF